The 2 T cell receptor beta chains reported below all come from one sample, sequenced in a study (dated by TCRdb to the mid-2010s). The receptor library was made with 5' RACE. For sequencing, an Illumina MiSeq was employed. TCRdb trimmed the raw reads at Q25, called clones with MiXCR and kept productive beta chains. Rows with one shared CDR3 protein collapse into an entry with the most common genes and DNA. Present in this sample are about 43,000 distinct CDR3 sequences, just under 30% of which were seen just once. Roughly 3.5% of the sample goes to the ten largest clones. Sequenced sample: memory CD4+ T cells sorted from a lymph node. Reading the label with the study, this specimen's cell subset or site is: memory CD4+ T cells, CD4+CD45RO+CD25-. The receptors come from a female donor with breast cancer.

This clonotype came up a few times. The chain carries TRBV5-1 and TRBJ2-7, with D hard to call. The CDR3 is 14 residues long. CDR1 SGHRS and CDR2 YFSETQ come from the germline V gene. Deletions cut 4 bases from V and 0 bases from J, with 11 bases between. CDR3 in amino acids: CASSQDTVSYEQYF. For the CDR3, the DNA is TGCGCCAGCAGCCAGGATACAGTCTCCTACGAGCAGTACTTC.

The chain couples TRBV24-1 to TRBJ2-7, with 10 nucleotides matching TRBD1. Per germline, CDR1 KGHDR and CDR2 SFDVKD. The V and J ends lost 1 base and 4 bases, in that order; junction bases with no gene match: 3. The CDR3 extends over 15 amino acids. CDR3 residues: CATSDFTGQGYEQYF. The CDR3 nucleotides are TGTGCCACCAGTGATTTTACGGGACAGGGGTACGAGCAGTACTTC.